This T cell receptor beta chain was sequenced for a study of radiotherapy plus CTLA-4 blockade in lung cancer. Study details: Objective responses were seen in around 19% of patients, disease control in around 31%. Study-level findings and limits: Blood TCR clones of tumor origin expanded after radiotherapy plus ipilimumab. Strongest reported response predictors: early blood clone changes and post-radiation interferon-beta.

CTLA-4 blockade using ipilimumab, together with focal radiation, was received by patients with chemo-refractory metastatic non-small-cell lung cancer. V trimming: 0 bases; J trimming: 5 bases; junction bases outside the gene matches: 10. The germline CDR1 and CDR2 sequences are KGHSH and LQKENI. The CDR3 has 17 residues. Remarks on this clone: Antigen: not known.

The assay was immunoSEQ multiplex PCR, and TCRdb's table has in-frame clones only and misses some. The repertoire holds tens of thousands of clones, with around 69% as singletons. The clonotype originates from a human donor with non-small cell lung cancer whose response to radiotherapy plus ipilimumab could not be evaluated. Some clones in this sample may be carry-over from other donors' samples. V gene TRBV18 combines with J gene TRBJ1-1; TRBD1 matches 9 bases. The sequences come from peripheral blood, collected from a patient treated with radiotherapy plus ipilimumab. The CDR3 nucleotides read TGTGCCAGCTCACCACCCTTACAACGACAGGGGGTGACTGAAGCTTTCTTT. Translated, it gives CASSPPLQRQGVTEAFF.